Below, 30 T cell receptor beta chains from the same sample are listed, as sequenced in a study of beta chain features in type 1 diabetes. These receptors have no known antigen. Study-wide findings and caveats: Moderate yet significant TCRB CDR3 shortening was seen in Type 1 diabetes patients in all four CD4+ subsets.

Sequencing targeted expressed TCRB transcripts, as all isolated RNA had been reverse transcribed. Profiled with immunoSEQ multiplex PCR; TCRdb holds only in-frame clones, not every one. The table has about 640,000 clones, around an eighth seen once. Sequenced sample: naive CD4+ T cells from blood. These receptors were taken from a man between 25 and 39 years old with type 1 diabetes.

The chain is built from TRBV6-5 and TRBJ1-5; weak D call: TRBD1 (6 bases). V shed 6 bases and J shed 9 bases, with 18 bases lying between them. The CDR3 has 14 residues. The germline V gene has CDR1 MNHEY and CDR2 SVGAGI. Written as DNA, the CDR3 is TGTGCCAGCAGCTTCCAGGGGAAAGAAATGCCCCAGCATTTT. Protein sequence: CASSFQGKEMPQHF.

The chain combines TRBV30 with TRBJ2-1, with 10 bases matching TRBD2. Trimming removed 2 bases from V and 6 bases from J; junction bases left unmatched: 7. The CDR3 loop spans 15 amino acids. Germline CDR1 GTSNPN, CDR2 SVGIG (reference sequence). CDR3 coding DNA: TGTGCCTGGAGTATACGGGTAGCGGGGGGCAATGAGCAGTTCTTC. Translated, it gives CAWSIRVAGGNEQFF.

This clone was seen a few times. The CDR3 nucleotides read TGTGCCACCAGCTCAGGGGGCCCGGATCAGCCCCAGCATTTT. As protein: CATSSGGPDQPQHF. The gene calls are TRBV15 and TRBJ1-5; 8 nucleotides align to TRBD1. CDR3 length equals 14 residues. V lost 5 bases to trimming and J lost 5 bases; unmatched junction nucleotides: 5. CDR1 LNHNV and CDR2 YYDKDF come from the germline V gene (reference sequence).

This sequence joins TRBV7-2 and TRBJ2-7; D possibly corresponds to TRBD1 (5 bases). CDR1 SGHTA and CDR2 FQGNSA come from the germline V gene. The CDR3 has 14 residues. Trimming took 2 bases from V and 2 from J, leaving 10 bases between them. DNA of the CDR3: TGTGCCAGCAGCTTATTGGCAGGGCCCTACGAGCAGTACTTC. Its translation is CASSLLAGPYEQYF.

This clone turned up a few times. V gene TRBV11-3 combines with J gene TRBJ2-1; 9 nucleotides align to TRBD1. The CDR3 length is 12 residues. CDR1 is SGHNT and CDR2 is YENEEA in the germline V gene. The V and J ends lost 6 bases and 10 bases, in that order; junction bases with no gene match: 4. The CDR3: CASRPTGGEQFF. As DNA, the CDR3 is TGTGCCAGCAGGCCCACAGGGGGCGAGCAGTTCTTC.

V is TRBV29-1 and J is TRBJ1-2, with 7 bases aligning to TRBD1. J was trimmed by 2 bases and V by 3 bases; bases with no gene match: 0. Germline V lookup: CDR1 SQVTM, CDR2 ANQGSEA. The CDR3 totals 12 residues. DNA for the CDR3: TGCAGCGTTGAGGACAGGAACTATGGCTACACCTTC. Its protein product is CSVEDRNYGYTF.

The chain joins TRBV7-2 to TRBJ2-7; D is possibly TRBD1 or TRBD2 (5 bases each). CDR1 is SGHTA, CDR2 FQGNSA, per germline. The CDR3 is made up of 14 amino acids. Between the trimmed V and J ends, which lost 1 base and 1 base, there was a span of 8 bases. CDR3 coding DNA: TGTGCCAGCAGCTTAGACTGGGGGTCCTACGAGCAGTACTTC. Translating gives CASSLDWGSYEQYF.

J is TRBJ1-5 and V is TRBV2, with a weak D call TRBD1 (5 bases). Looked up from germline, CDR1 is SNHLY and CDR2 is FYNNEI. This CDR3 is built from 15 residues. The V and J ends lost 10 bases and 0 bases respectively, with 16 bases between them. The CDR3 DNA follows: TGTGCCACTGCTCCAGGGCAGCCTAGCAATCAGCCCCAGCATTTT. It translates to CATAPGQPSNQPQHF.

The genes are TRBV18 and TRBJ2-2, with 7 bases that match TRBD1. The ends lost 3 bases at V and 3 bases at J; junction bases unmatched: 4. Germline lookup yields CDR1 KGHSH and CDR2 LQKENI. This CDR3 spans 15 amino acids. DNA of the CDR3: TGTGCCAGCTCACCCCCAGGGGGATACACCGGGGAGCTGTTTTTT. Its protein is CASSPPGGYTGELFF.

The rearrangement links TRBV5-1 to TRBJ2-5; 8 bases are shared with TRBD2. The CDR3 has 15 amino acids. Trimming removed 4 bases from V and 5 bases from J; junction bases left unmatched: 10. Germline CDR1 is SGHRS and CDR2 is YFSETQ. The DNA of the CDR3 is TGCGCCAGCAGCCCGACAGTTGGCGGGGGGGAGACCCAGTACTTC. Residues: CASSPTVGGGETQYF.

This clone was found a few times. This chain joins TRBV2 and TRBJ2-1; possibly TRBD1 for D (5 bases). Germline-derived CDR1 and CDR2 are SNHLY and FYNNEI. The ends were cut back, 2 bases at V and 5 bases at J, with 19 bases in the middle. This CDR3 has 17 amino acids. The CDR3 DNA sequence: TGTGCCAGCAGTGAACCACTCCGATTTGGGGCTAACAATGAGCAGTTCTTC. Translating it yields CASSEPLRFGANNEQFF.

The rearrangement links TRBV27 to TRBJ2-1; tentatively, D is TRBD1 (6 bases). V shed 1 base and J shed 4 bases, with 11 bases lying between them. Germline V lookup: CDR1 MNHEY, CDR2 SMNVEV (reference sequence). CDR3 length: 15 amino acids. The CDR3 reads CASSLFAGVYNEQFF. The CDR3 DNA follows: TGTGCCAGCAGTTTATTTGCAGGGGTATACAATGAGCAGTTCTTC.

In this sample, this clone turned up a few times. The chain couples TRBV6-6 to TRBJ1-1; D gene uncertain. The CDR3 spans 15 residues. V was trimmed by 2 bases and J by 1 base, leaving 11 bases between them. The germline V gene has CDR1 MNHNY and CDR2 SVGAGI (reference sequence). The CDR3 region is CASSYSYPTNTEAFF. DNA of the CDR3: TGTGCCAGCAGTTACAGCTACCCGACGAACACTGAAGCTTTCTTT.

Turning to this clone: Other DNA sequences from this sample encode an identical CDR3 as well. The chain combines TRBV18 with TRBJ2-7; 8 positions agree with TRBD1. Trimming at V came to 3 bases and at J to 4 bases, leaving 5 bases not matched to a gene. CDR1 is KGHSH and CDR2 is LQKENI in the germline V gene. This CDR3 has 14 amino acids. CDR3 amino acids: CASSPGTGLYEQYF. CDR3 DNA sequence: TGTGCCAGCTCACCCGGGACAGGCTTATACGAGCAGTACTTC.

The V and J genes are TRBV7-9 and TRBJ2-2, with 8 bases that match TRBD1. V shed 11 bases and J 6 bases; nucleotides not matched to a gene: 17. Germline loops: CDR1 SEHNR, CDR2 FQNEAQ (reference sequence). The CDR3 has 16 residues. The CDR3 nucleotides read TGTGCCGGATTACCCTCCGGACAGGGTTCGGCCGGGGAGCTGTTTTTT. Residues: CAGLPSGQGSAGELFF.

Notes on this clone: Other nucleotide sequences from this sample produce the same CDR3. V usage is TRBV2 and J usage is TRBJ1-5; D might be TRBD1 (5 bases). V was shortened by 6 bases and J by 3 bases, with 6 bases between the two germline ends. The germline CDR1 and CDR2 sequences are SNHLY and FYNNEI. CDR3 length equals 12 residues. The CDR3: CASRGDNQPQHF. DNA of the CDR3: TGTGCCAGCAGGGGGGACAATCAGCCCCAGCATTTT. Full variable domain (rest looked up from reference TRBV2 and TRBJ1-5): EPEVTQTPSHQVTQMGQEVILRCVPISNHLYFYWYRQILGQKVEFLVSFYNNEISEKSEIFDDQFSVERPDGSNFTLKIRSTKLEDSAMYFCASRGDNQPQHFGDGTRLSIL.

This sequence joins TRBV5-6 and TRBJ1-2; TRBD1 aligns across 8 bases. The CDR3 runs 15 residues. Germline CDR1 SGHDT, CDR2 YYEEEE. V shed 6 bases and J 4 bases; nucleotides not matched to a gene: 11. CDR3 DNA: TGTGCCAGCACCCGGGACAGGAGTTCTACCTATGGCTACACCTTC. Translated, it gives CASTRDRSSTYGYTF. Full variable domain (rest looked up from reference TRBV5-6 and TRBJ1-2): DAGVTQSPTHLIKTRGQQVTLRCSPKSGHDTVSWYQQALGQGPQFIFQYYEEEERQRGNFPDRFSGHQFPNYSSELNVNALLLGDSALYLCASTRDRSSTYGYTFGSGTRLTVV.

This clone has only a few counts. The chain links TRBV7-2 to TRBJ2-3; TRBD2 is a possible D gene (7 bases). Germline V lookup: CDR1 SGHTA, CDR2 FQGNSA. V shed 5 bases and J shed 4 bases, with 16 bases lying between them. This CDR3 is 15 amino acids long. CDR3 DNA sequence: TGTGCCAGCAGCCCGTCTGGGGGGGCATCAGATACGCAGTATTTT. This translates into CASSPSGGASDTQYF.

This clone was counted only a few times. The chain employs TRBV6-5 and TRBJ2-3, with TRBD1 as a possible D gene (6 bases). Germline loops: CDR1 MNHEY, CDR2 SVGAGI. V was clipped by 6 bases and J by 1 base, with 8 bases between them. The CDR3 is 13 residues long. For the CDR3, the DNA is TGTGCCAGCAGACCAGGGGGCACAGATACGCAGTATTTT. Translated, it gives CASRPGGTDTQYF.

This clone has just a few counts. This chain uses TRBV29-1 with TRBJ1-1; TRBD1 aligns across 10 bases. This CDR3 contains 14 residues. The V gene end was trimmed by 6 bases and the J gene end by 0 bases; junction bases not matched to a gene: 4. CDR1 is SQVTM and CDR2 is ANQGSEA in the germline V gene. The CDR3 DNA follows: TGCAGCGTGACGGACAGGGGGATGAACACTGAAGCTTTCTTT. Amino acids: CSVTDRGMNTEAFF.

The V and J genes are TRBV6-5 and TRBJ2-7; possibly TRBD1 or TRBD2 for D (6 bases each). The germline V and J ends were trimmed by 6 bases and 5 bases, with 17 bases remaining between them. The CDR3 has 14 residues. Germline-derived CDR1 and CDR2 are MNHEY and SVGAGI. The CDR3 sequence is CASRDSLSGDEQYF. CDR3 coding DNA: TGTGCCAGCAGGGACAGTCTATCGGGGGACGAGCAGTACTTC.

The chain joins TRBV7-6 to TRBJ2-3, with D unclear. The V gene's germline CDR1 is SGHVS and CDR2 FNYEAQ. The germline V and J ends were trimmed by 5 bases and 4 bases, with 13 bases remaining between them. The CDR3 has 14 amino acids. The CDR3 bases are TGTGCCAGCAGCCGCTCTGGGGATGCAGATACGCAGTATTTT. It specifies CASSRSGDADTQYF.

Comment on this clone: Other DNA sequences from this sample encode an identical CDR3 as well. V gene TRBV5-1 combines with J gene TRBJ2-3; D is unclear. V lost 3 bases, J lost 5 bases, and 4 bases lay in between. In germline, CDR1 is SGHRS, CDR2 YFSETQ. The CDR3 is made up of 11 amino acids. In DNA form, the CDR3 reads TGCGCCAGCAGCTGGGGAGATACGCAGTATTTT. Amino acid sequence: CASSWGDTQYF.

The CDR3 coding sequence is TGTGCCAGCAGCTTAGATGGGACAGGGGGCTCCCACCTCCACTTT. The encoded protein is CASSLDGTGGSHLHF. The chain joins TRBV7-9 to TRBJ1-6; 12 bases fit TRBD1. Germline CDR1 and CDR2: SEHNR and FQNEAQ (reference sequence). The ends lost 1 base at V and 15 bases at J; junction bases unmatched: 7. The CDR3 is made up of 15 amino acids.

The chain has TRBV21-1 and TRBJ2-3; no check of the table's D call, TRBD2, against the DNA was made. TRBV21-1 is a pseudogene locus. CDR3 length: 15 amino acids. CDR3 protein: CASNSGGGATDTQYF. CDR3 bases: TGTGCCAGCAACTCTGGCGGGGGGGCCACAGATACGCAGTATTTT.

This clone has only a few counts. The chain joins TRBV11-2 to TRBJ2-7; TRBD2 might be the D (6 bases). Germline values: CDR1 SGHAT, CDR2 FQNNGV. This CDR3 region has 14 residues. V was cut by 3 bases and J by 3 bases, with 12 bases left in between. The CDR3 coding sequence is TGTGCCAGCAGCTTCGGAGGGGATGGCTACGAGCAGTACTTC. Translation: CASSFGGDGYEQYF.

As for this clone: Other DNA sequences of this sample code for an identical CDR3. The chain uses TRBV5-6 and TRBJ2-3; no reliable D call. CDR1 and CDR2 from the germline V gene are SGHDT and YYEEEE. The CDR3 is made up of 11 amino acids. V was shortened by 2 bases and J by 6 bases, with 4 bases between the two germline ends. CDR3: CASSLRDTQYF. The CDR3 DNA sequence: TGTGCCAGCAGCTTAAGGGATACGCAGTATTTT.

This clone was seen a few times. The chain recombines TRBV30 with TRBJ2-3; the D gene is possibly TRBD1 (9 bases). The CDR3 sequence is 16 residues long. Germline CDR1 GTSNPN, CDR2 SVGIG (reference sequence). CDR3 sequence (DNA): TGTGCGCGCGGACCCGGGGGGGGACAGGGTACAGATACGCAGTATTTT. Its protein product is CARGPGGGQGTDTQYF.

The chain couples TRBV30 to TRBJ2-5; no firm D call. Trimming pared 1 base from V and 1 base from J, leaving 7 bases between. CDR1 and CDR2 from the germline V gene are GTSNPN and SVGIG (reference sequence). The CDR3 extends over 13 amino acids. The CDR3 coding sequence is TGTGCCTGGAGTGGGAGTAGCCAAGAGACCCAGTACTTC. Translation: CAWSGSSQETQYF.

This clone occurred a few times. The chain links TRBV9 to TRBJ2-2; 8 nucleotides align to TRBD2. This CDR3 has 15 amino acids. The V segment lost 2 bases and the J segment 6 bases; nucleotides outside the gene matches: 6. CDR1 is SGDLS and CDR2 is YYNGEE in the germline V gene. For the CDR3, the DNA is TGTGCCAGCAGCGTCGGAGCGGGGGCCTCCGGGGAGCTGTTTTTT. Translated, it gives CASSVGAGASGELFF.